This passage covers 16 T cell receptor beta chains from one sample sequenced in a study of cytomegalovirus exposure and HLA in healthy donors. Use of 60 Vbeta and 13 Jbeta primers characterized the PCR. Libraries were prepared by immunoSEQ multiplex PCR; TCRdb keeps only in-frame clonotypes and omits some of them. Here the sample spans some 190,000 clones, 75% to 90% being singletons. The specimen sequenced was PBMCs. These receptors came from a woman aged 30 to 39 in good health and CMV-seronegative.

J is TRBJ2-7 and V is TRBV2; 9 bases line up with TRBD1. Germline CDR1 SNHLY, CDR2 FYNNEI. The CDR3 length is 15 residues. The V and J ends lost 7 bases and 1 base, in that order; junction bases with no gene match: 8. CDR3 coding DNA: TGTGCCAGCAAACAAACCGGGACAGGGTCCTACGAGCAGTACTTC. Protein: CASKQTGTGSYEQYF.

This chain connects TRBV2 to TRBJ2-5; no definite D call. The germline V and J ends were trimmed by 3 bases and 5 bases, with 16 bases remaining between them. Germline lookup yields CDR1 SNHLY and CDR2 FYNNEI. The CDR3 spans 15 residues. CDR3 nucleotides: TGTGCCAGCAGTGATGAGGTGGTAGAGTTGGAGACCCAGTACTTC. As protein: CASSDEVVELETQYF. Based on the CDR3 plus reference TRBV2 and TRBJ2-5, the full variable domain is EPEVTQTPSHQVTQMGQEVILRCVPISNHLYFYWYRQILGQKVEFLVSFYNNEISEKSEIFDDQFSVERPDGSNFTLKIRSTKLEDSAMYFCASSDEVVELETQYFGPGTRLLVL.

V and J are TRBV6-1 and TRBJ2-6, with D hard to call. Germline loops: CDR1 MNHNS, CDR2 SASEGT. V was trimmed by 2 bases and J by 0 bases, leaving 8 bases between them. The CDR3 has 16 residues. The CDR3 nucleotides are TGTGCCAGCAGTGAATTCGCAGTCTCTGGGGCCAACGTCCTGACTTTC. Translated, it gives CASSEFAVSGANVLTF.

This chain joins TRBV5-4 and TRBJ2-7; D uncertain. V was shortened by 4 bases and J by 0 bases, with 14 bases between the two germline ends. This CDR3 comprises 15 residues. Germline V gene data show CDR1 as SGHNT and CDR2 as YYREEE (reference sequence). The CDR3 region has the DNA TGTGCCAGCAGCCCTGGGCAGATGAGCTCCTACGAGCAGTACTTC. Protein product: CASSPGQMSSYEQYF.

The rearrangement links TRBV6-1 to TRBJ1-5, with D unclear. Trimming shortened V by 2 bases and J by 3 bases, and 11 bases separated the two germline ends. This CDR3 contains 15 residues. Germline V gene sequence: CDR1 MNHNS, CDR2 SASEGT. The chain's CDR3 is CASSERQQNNQPQHF. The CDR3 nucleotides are TGTGCCAGCAGTGAAAGGCAACAGAACAATCAGCCCCAGCATTTT.

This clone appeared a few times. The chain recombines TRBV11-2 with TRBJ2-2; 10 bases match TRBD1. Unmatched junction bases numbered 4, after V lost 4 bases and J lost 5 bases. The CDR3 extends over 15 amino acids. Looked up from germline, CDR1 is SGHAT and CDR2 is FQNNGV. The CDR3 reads CASSWTGGITGELFF. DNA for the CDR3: TGTGCCAGCAGCTGGACAGGGGGAATTACCGGGGAGCTGTTTTTT.

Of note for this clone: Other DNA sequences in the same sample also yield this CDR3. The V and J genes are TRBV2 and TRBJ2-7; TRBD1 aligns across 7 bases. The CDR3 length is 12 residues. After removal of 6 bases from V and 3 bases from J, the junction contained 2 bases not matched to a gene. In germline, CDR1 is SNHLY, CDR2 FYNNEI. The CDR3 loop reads CASRRQGYEQYF. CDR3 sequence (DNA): TGTGCCAGCAGAAGACAGGGCTACGAGCAGTACTTC.

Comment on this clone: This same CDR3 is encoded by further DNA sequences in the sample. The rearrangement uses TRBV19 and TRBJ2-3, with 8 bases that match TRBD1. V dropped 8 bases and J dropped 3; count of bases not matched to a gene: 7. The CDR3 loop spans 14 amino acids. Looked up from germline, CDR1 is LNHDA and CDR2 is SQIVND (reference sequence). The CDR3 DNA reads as TGTGCCAGTTCCCTTGACAGGGGTACAGATACGCAGTATTTT. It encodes CASSLDRGTDTQYF. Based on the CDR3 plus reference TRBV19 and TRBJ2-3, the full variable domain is DGGITQSPKYLFRKEGQNVTLSCEQNLNHDAMYWYRQDPGQGLRLIYYSQIVNDFQKGDIAEGYSVSREKKESFPLTVTSAQKNPTAFYLCASSLDRGTDTQYFGPGTRLTVL.

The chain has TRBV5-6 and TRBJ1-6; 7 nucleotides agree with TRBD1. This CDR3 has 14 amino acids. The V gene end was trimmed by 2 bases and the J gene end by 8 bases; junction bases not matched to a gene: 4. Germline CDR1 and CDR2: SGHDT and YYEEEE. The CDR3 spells CASSLGTDYSPLHF. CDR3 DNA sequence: TGTGCCAGCAGCTTAGGGACAGACTATTCACCCCTCCACTTT.

The CDR3 region has the DNA TGTGCCAGCAGTTTTCGGGGGGCGCCCCCGTTATACTACGAGCAGTACTTC. It translates to CASSFRGAPPLYYEQYF. The rearrangement links TRBV27 to TRBJ2-7; a weak D match, TRBD2 (7 bases). Looked up from germline, CDR1 is MNHEY and CDR2 is SMNVEV (reference sequence). Trimming cost V 3 bases and J 3 bases, with 21 bases left between them. The CDR3 contains 17 residues.

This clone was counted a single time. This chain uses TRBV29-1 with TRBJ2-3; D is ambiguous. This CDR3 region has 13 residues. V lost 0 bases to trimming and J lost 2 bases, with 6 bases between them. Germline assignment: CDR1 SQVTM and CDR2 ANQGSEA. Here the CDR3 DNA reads TGCAGCGTTGAAGATACACCCACAGATACGCAGTATTTT. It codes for CSVEDTPTDTQYF.

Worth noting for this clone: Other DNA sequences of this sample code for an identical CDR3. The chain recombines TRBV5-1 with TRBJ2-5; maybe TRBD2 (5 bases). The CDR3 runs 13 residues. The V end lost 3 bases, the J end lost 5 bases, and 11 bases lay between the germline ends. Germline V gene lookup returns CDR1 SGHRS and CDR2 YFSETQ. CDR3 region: CASSSQDWETQYF. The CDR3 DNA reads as TGCGCCAGCAGCTCCCAGGACTGGGAGACCCAGTACTTC.

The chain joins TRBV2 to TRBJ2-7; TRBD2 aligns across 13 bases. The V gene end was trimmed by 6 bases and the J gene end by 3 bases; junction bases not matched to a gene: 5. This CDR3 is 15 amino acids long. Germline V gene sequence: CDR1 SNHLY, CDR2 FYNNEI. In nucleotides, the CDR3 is TGTGCCAGCAGACCGGGACTAGCGGGAAACTACGAGCAGTACTTC. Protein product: CASRPGLAGNYEQYF. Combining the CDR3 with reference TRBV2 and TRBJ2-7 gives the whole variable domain EPEVTQTPSHQVTQMGQEVILRCVPISNHLYFYWYRQILGQKVEFLVSFYNNEISEKSEIFDDQFSVERPDGSNFTLKIRSTKLEDSAMYFCASRPGLAGNYEQYFGPGTRLTVT.

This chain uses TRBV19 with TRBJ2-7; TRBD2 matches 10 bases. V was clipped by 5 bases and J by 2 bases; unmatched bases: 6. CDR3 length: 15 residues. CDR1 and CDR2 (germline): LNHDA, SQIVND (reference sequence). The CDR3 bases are TGTGCCAGTAGTCCCGTAGCGGGAGGAGCCTACGAGCAGTACTTC. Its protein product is CASSPVAGGAYEQYF.

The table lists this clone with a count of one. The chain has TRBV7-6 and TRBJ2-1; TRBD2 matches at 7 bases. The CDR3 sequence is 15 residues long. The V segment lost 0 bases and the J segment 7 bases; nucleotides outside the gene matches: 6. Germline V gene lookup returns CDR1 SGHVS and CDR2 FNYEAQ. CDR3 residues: CASSLAGGPGNEQFF. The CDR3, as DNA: TGTGCCAGCAGCTTAGCGGGAGGGCCTGGAAATGAGCAGTTCTTC. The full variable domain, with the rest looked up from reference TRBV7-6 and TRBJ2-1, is GAGVSQSPRYKVTKRGQDVALRCDPISGHVSLYWYRQALGQGPEFLTYFNYEAQQDKSGLPNDRFSAERPEGSISTLTIQRTEQRDSAMYRCASSLAGGPGNEQFFGPGTRLTVL.

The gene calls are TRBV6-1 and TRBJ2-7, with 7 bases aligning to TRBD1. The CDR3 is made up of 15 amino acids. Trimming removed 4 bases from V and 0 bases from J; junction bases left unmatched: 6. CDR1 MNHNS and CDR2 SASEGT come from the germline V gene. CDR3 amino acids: CASSAQGTNSYEQYF. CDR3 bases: TGTGCCAGCAGTGCACAGGGGACCAACTCCTACGAGCAGTACTTC.